Shown below are 29 T cell receptor beta chains from a single sample sequenced in a study of blood T cell repertoires in COVID-19. Assay used: immunoSEQ multiplex PCR; TCRdb lists only in-frame clones, some missing. The sample carries roughly 150,000 clones, around 85% recorded once. The specimen sequenced was peripheral blood. The source of these receptors is a human donor in a cohort sampled during active COVID-19.

The genes are TRBV6-1 and TRBJ2-1; 12 bases match TRBD2. With 3 bases clipped from V and 16 bases from J, the junction kept 16 bases outside the gene matches. This CDR3 region has 16 residues. CDR1 is MNHNS, CDR2 SASEGT, per germline. CDR3: CASSDYALAGGSRNFF. The CDR3 region has the DNA TGTGCCAGCAGTGACTACGCACTAGCGGGGGGTTCTAGAAACTTCTTC.

The genes are TRBV19 and TRBJ1-1, with 7 bases lining up with TRBD1. The CDR3 runs to 14 residues. Germline CDR1 LNHDA, CDR2 SQIVND (reference sequence). Losses at the gene ends were 9 bases for V and 7 bases for J; bases not matched to a gene: 14. The DNA for the CDR3 is TGTGCCAGCCTAGGGACAGCTCGAGGTAGTGAAGCTTTCTTT. Translation gives CASLGTARGSEAFF.

The chain carries TRBV2 and TRBJ2-7, with 9 nucleotides matching TRBD2. Germline V lookup: CDR1 SNHLY, CDR2 FYNNEI. After removal of 3 bases from V and 5 bases from J, the junction contained 11 bases not matched to a gene. CDR3 size: 16 residues. Here the CDR3 DNA reads TGTGCCAGCAGTGATAATAGGCTAGCGGGGTTCAACGAGCAGTACTTC. Translation gives CASSDNRLAGFNEQYF.

V and J are TRBV24-1 and TRBJ1-4, with a possible D match to TRBD1 (6 bases). The V gene's germline CDR1 is KGHDR and CDR2 SFDVKD. Trimming removed 2 bases at V and 8 bases at J, with 11 bases between. The CDR3 is 14 amino acids. CDR3 in DNA: TGTGCCACCAGTGATTCCGGACAGCCCGAAAAACTGTTTTTT. Protein: CATSDSGQPEKLFF.

The J gene is TRBJ2-3, the V gene TRBV6-2 or TRBV6-3; D might be TRBD1 (5 bases). V lost 3 bases, J lost 6 bases, and 13 bases lay in between. The CDR3 contains 14 residues. Germline-derived CDR1 and CDR2 are MNHEY and SVGEGT. This chain's CDR3 is CASSYLGPGDTQYF. CDR3 DNA: TGTGCCAGCAGTTATTTGGGGCCCGGGGATACGCAGTATTTT.

The chain carries TRBV7-2 and TRBJ2-7; D unclear. V was shortened by 2 bases and J by 0 bases, with 14 bases between the two germline ends. Germline V gene lookup returns CDR1 SGHTA and CDR2 FQGNSA. This CDR3 comprises 16 residues. The chain's CDR3 is CASSLLPGRSSYEQYF. CDR3 coding DNA: TGTGCCAGCAGCTTACTCCCTGGCCGTTCCTCCTACGAGCAGTACTTC. Based on the CDR3 plus reference TRBV7-2 and TRBJ2-7, the full variable domain is GAGVSQSPSNKVTEKGKDVELRCDPISGHTALYWYRQSLGQGLEFLIYFQGNSAPDKSGLPSDRFSAERTGGSVSTLTIQRTQQEDSAVYLCASSLLPGRSSYEQYFGPGTRLTVT.

V is TRBV19 and J is TRBJ1-5; a possible D gene is TRBD1 (5 bases). This CDR3 spans 16 amino acids. Between the trimmed V and J ends, which lost 6 bases and 7 bases, there was a span of 22 bases. CDR1 is LNHDA and CDR2 is SQIVND in the germline V gene (reference sequence). CDR3 bases: TGTGCCAGTAGCCTGCAGGGTATAACAGTTAGCCAGCCCCAGCATTTT. It translates to CASSLQGITVSQPQHF. Full variable domain (rest looked up from reference TRBV19 and TRBJ1-5): DGGITQSPKYLFRKEGQNVTLSCEQNLNHDAMYWYRQDPGQGLRLIYYSQIVNDFQKGDIAEGYSVSREKKESFPLTVTSAQKNPTAFYLCASSLQGITVSQPQHFGDGTRLSIL.

The genes are TRBV28 and TRBJ2-5; D may be TRBD1 (5 bases). V lost 6 bases and J lost 5, with 19 bases in between. The CDR3 is 15 residues long. Germline assignment: CDR1 MDHEN and CDR2 SYDVKM. The CDR3 nucleotides are TGTGCCAGCAGCCCCCCCTGGGGCTTTATGGAGACCCAGTACTTC. This translates into CASSPPWGFMETQYF.

The chain couples TRBV28 to TRBJ2-3; D gene ambiguous. Germline-derived CDR1 and CDR2 are MDHEN and SYDVKM. V lost 2 bases and J lost 11, with 14 bases in between. The CDR3 extends over 13 amino acids. DNA of the CDR3: TGTGCCAGCAGTTTAGGTCCCCGGGTCCGGCAGTATTTT. Protein: CASSLGPRVRQYF. Together with reference TRBV28 and TRBJ2-3, the CDR3 gives the full variable domain: DVKVTQSSRYLVKRTGEKVFLECVQDMDHENMFWYRQDPGLGLRLIYFSYDVKMKEKGDIPEGYSVSREKKERFSLILESASTNQTSMYLCASSLGPRVRQYFGPGTRLTVL.

This sequence joins TRBV7-9 and TRBJ2-5; D gene ambiguous. V lost 1 base and J 8 bases, leaving 5 bases between the germline ends. The CDR3 sequence is 11 residues long. CDR1 is SEHNR, CDR2 FQNEAQ, per germline (reference sequence). The CDR3 is CASSLGLTQYF. The DNA for the CDR3 is TGTGCCAGCAGCTTAGGCCTAACCCAGTACTTC.

This clone appeared once. The chain uses TRBV7-9 and TRBJ1-1, with 7 bases that match TRBD1. Trimming took 5 bases from V and 6 from J; bases not matched to a gene: 3. The CDR3 totals 12 residues. In germline, CDR1 is SEHNR, CDR2 FQNEAQ (reference sequence). CDR3 region: CASSPGTAEAFF. In nucleotides, the CDR3 is TGTGCCAGCAGCCCCGGGACAGCTGAAGCTTTCTTT. The whole variable domain, filled in from reference TRBV7-9 and TRBJ1-1, reads DTGVSQNPRHKITKRGQNVTFRCDPISEHNRLYWYRQTLGQGPEFLTYFQNEAQLEKSRLLSDRFSAERPKGSFSTLEIQRTEQGDSAMYLCASSPGTAEAFFGQGTRLTVV.

The chain combines TRBV2 with TRBJ2-3; 9 bases map to TRBD1. CDR1 is SNHLY and CDR2 is FYNNEI in the germline V gene. The CDR3 is 20 residues long. V lost 2 bases to trimming and J lost 1 base; unmatched junction nucleotides: 16. For the CDR3, the DNA is TGTGCCAGCAGTGAATCAGAGCTCGGGTGGGACAGGGCCCGCACAGATACGCAGTATTTT. This gives the protein CASSESELGWDRARTDTQYF.

This clone was detected a few times. This CDR3 reads CASSLDQGVGTEAFF. In DNA, the CDR3 is TGTGCCAGCAGCTTGGATCAGGGCGTCGGCACTGAAGCTTTCTTT. The chain employs TRBV5-6 and TRBJ1-1; D might be TRBD1 (5 bases). The CDR3 loop spans 15 amino acids. Trimming removed 0 bases at V and 4 bases at J, with 13 bases between. The germline V gene encodes CDR1 SGHDT and CDR2 YYEEEE. Together with reference TRBV5-6 and TRBJ1-1, the CDR3 gives the full variable domain: DAGVTQSPTHLIKTRGQQVTLRCSPKSGHDTVSWYQQALGQGPQFIFQYYEEEERQRGNFPDRFSGHQFPNYSSELNVNALLLGDSALYLCASSLDQGVGTEAFFGQGTRLTVV.

The rearrangement links TRBV10-3 to TRBJ1-4, with D hard to call. Trimming pared 3 bases from V and 5 bases from J, leaving 10 bases between. The germline V gene encodes CDR1 ENHRY and CDR2 SYGVKD. The CDR3 consists of 14 residues. CDR3 coding DNA: TGTGCCATCAGTGACGCCGGGGAGAATGAAAAACTGTTTTTT. Translating it yields CAISDAGENEKLFF.

This sequence joins TRBV5-6 and TRBJ1-6, with 11 bases fitting TRBD1. In germline, CDR1 is SGHDT, CDR2 YYEEEE. The CDR3 is 15 amino acids. V lost 4 bases and J lost 10; bases outside the gene matches: 7. The CDR3 sequence is CASSPRTGGLSPLHF. The DNA for the CDR3 is TGTGCCAGCAGCCCCAGGACAGGGGGCCTATCACCCCTCCACTTT. Full variable domain (missing parts from reference TRBV5-6 and TRBJ1-6): DAGVTQSPTHLIKTRGQQVTLRCSPKSGHDTVSWYQQALGQGPQFIFQYYEEEERQRGNFPDRFSGHQFPNYSSELNVNALLLGDSALYLCASSPRTGGLSPLHFGNGTRLTVT.

This chain uses TRBV5-1 with TRBJ1-1, with unresolved D. The CDR3 is made up of 14 amino acids. Germline CDR1 is SGHRS and CDR2 is YFSETQ. Trimming removed 4 bases at V and 1 base at J, with 11 bases between. The CDR3 sequence: CASSQESRNTEAFF. As DNA, the CDR3 is TGCGCCAGCAGCCAGGAAAGTCGGAACACTGAAGCTTTCTTT.

A single count supports this clone. J is TRBJ2-7 and V is TRBV4-1; possibly TRBD2 for D (6 bases). The CDR3 has 16 residues. V shed 0 bases and J shed 4 bases, with 16 bases lying between them. Germline CDR1 MGHRA, CDR2 YSYEKL. The CDR3 is CASSQDISRGEYEQYF. CDR3 DNA: TGCGCCAGCAGCCAAGATATATCGCGGGGCGAATACGAGCAGTACTTC.

J is TRBJ1-1 and V is TRBV19; TRBD1 is a possible D gene (5 bases). V was cut by 0 bases and J by 5 bases, with 10 bases left in between. CDR3 length equals 14 residues. CDR1 is LNHDA and CDR2 is SQIVND in the germline V gene (reference sequence). CDR3 region: CASSIDPGGTEAFF. In nucleotides, the CDR3 is TGTGCCAGTAGTATAGATCCCGGGGGGACTGAAGCTTTCTTT.

This clone has more than one count but fewer than ten. The J gene is TRBJ1-5, the V gene TRBV7-2, with 7 positions matching TRBD1. CDR1 SGHTA and CDR2 FQGNSA come from the germline V gene. The V gene end was trimmed by 3 bases and the J gene end by 4 bases; junction bases not matched to a gene: 12. The CDR3 spans 17 residues. The CDR3, as DNA: TGTGCCAGCAGCTTCTACCGAGGCGACAGGGCAAATCAGCCCCAGCATTTT. It specifies CASSFYRGDRANQPQHF.

The chain has TRBV30 and TRBJ1-3; 7 bases are a match to TRBD1. V lost 1 base and J lost 4; bases outside the gene matches: 7. This CDR3 has 15 residues. The germline gives CDR1 GTSNPN, CDR2 SVGIG (reference sequence). CDR3 nucleotides: TGTGCCTGGAGTGGGCAAGGGGACAGAGGAAACACCATATATTTT. Its protein product is CAWSGQGDRGNTIYF.

The V call is TRBV5-1, the J call TRBJ2-7; TRBD2 aligns across 14 bases. CDR1 is SGHRS and CDR2 is YFSETQ in the germline V gene. This CDR3 has 16 amino acids. The J segment lost 3 bases and the V segment lost 4 bases, leaving 6 bases of the junction unmatched. In DNA, the CDR3 is TGCGCCAGCAGCCTATTTGGGACTAGCGGGAGCTACGAGCAGTACTTC. It encodes CASSLFGTSGSYEQYF.

The chain combines TRBV6-2 or TRBV6-3 with TRBJ2-7, with TRBD1 as a possible D gene (6 bases). The CDR3 spans 15 residues. Trimming pared 3 bases from V and 0 bases from J, leaving 12 bases between. Germline V gives CDR1 MNHEY, CDR2 SVGEGT. CDR3 nucleotides: TGTGCCAGCAGTTATGGGGGCCCCAGCTCCTACGAGCAGTACTTC. Encoded protein: CASSYGGPSSYEQYF.

V gene TRBV27 combines with J gene TRBJ2-7; D is perhaps TRBD2 (5 bases). Trimming pared 1 base from V and 1 base from J, leaving 11 bases between. The CDR3 has 15 amino acids. From germline, CDR1 is MNHEY and CDR2 SMNVEV (reference sequence). The CDR3 nucleotides read TGTGCCAGCAGTTTATTGAGGGCACAATCCTACGAGCAGTACTTC. It translates to CASSLLRAQSYEQYF.

The chain carries TRBV7-8 and TRBJ2-7; D is undetermined. The CDR3 totals 15 residues. The V and J ends lost 2 bases and 0 bases respectively, with 11 bases between them. Germline V CDR1 and CDR2: SGHVS, FQNEAQ. This chain's CDR3 is CASSLLRFFSYEQYF. As DNA, the CDR3 is TGTGCCAGCAGCTTATTGAGGTTCTTCTCCTACGAGCAGTACTTC.

The chain has TRBV5-5 and TRBJ1-4, with D possibly being TRBD1 (5 bases). This CDR3 comprises 15 residues. V shed 1 base and J shed 8 bases, with 15 bases lying between them. CDR1 is SGHKS, CDR2 YYEKEE, per germline (reference sequence). The CDR3 protein is CASSLWGGAGEKLFF. The CDR3 nucleotides read TGTGCCAGCAGCTTGTGGGGAGGGGCCGGAGAAAAACTGTTTTTT. Full variable domain (remainder filled in from reference TRBV5-5 and TRBJ1-4): DAGVTQSPTHLIKTRGQQVTLRCSPISGHKSVSWYQQVLGQGPQFIFQYYEKEERGRGNFPDRFSARQFPNYSSELNVNALLLGDSALYLCASSLWGGAGEKLFFGSGTQLSVL.

A single count supports this clone. The chain recombines TRBV5-4 with TRBJ2-3, with D maybe TRBD2 (5 bases). Trimming stripped 0 bases from V and 5 bases from J, with 19 bases between. CDR3 size: 17 residues. From germline, CDR1 is SGHNT and CDR2 YYREEE (reference sequence). Here the CDR3 DNA reads TGTGCCAGCAGCTTGGGGGCGGCGGCCCAACGGGGAGATACGCAGTATTTT. This translates into CASSLGAAAQRGDTQYF. The full variable domain, in which reference TRBV5-4 and TRBJ2-3 provide the parts outside the CDR3, is ETGVTQSPTHLIKTRGQQVTLRCSSQSGHNTVSWYQQALGQGPQFIFQYYREEENGRGNFPPRFSGLQFPNYSSELNVNALELDDSALYLCASSLGAAAQRGDTQYFGPGTRLTVL.

V and J are TRBV19 and TRBJ1-6; weak D call: TRBD1 (5 bases). CDR3 length: 19 amino acids. V lost 4 bases and J 1 base, leaving 20 bases between the germline ends. Looked up from germline, CDR1 is LNHDA and CDR2 is SQIVND (reference sequence). The CDR3, as DNA: TGTGCCAGTAGTACGCCGGCGGCGGGGCCGGAGTCCTATAATTCACCCCTCCACTTT. This gives the protein CASSTPAAGPESYNSPLHF.

This chain links TRBV28 with TRBJ1-2, with D hard to call. V lost 3 bases and J lost 4, with 12 bases in between. The CDR3 totals 14 residues. In germline, CDR1 is MDHEN, CDR2 SYDVKM. The CDR3 reads CASSLEQPSYGYTF. The CDR3 DNA reads as TGTGCCAGCAGTTTGGAACAGCCGAGCTATGGCTACACCTTC.

The rearrangement uses TRBV21-1 and TRBJ2-7; the table's D call, TRBD1, was not checked against the DNA. TRBV21-1 represents a pseudogene. The CDR3 consists of 14 residues. The CDR3 DNA reads TGTGCCAGGGGGAGTTGGACAGGGGTCTACGAGCAGTACTTC. It specifies CARGSWTGVYEQYF.